This T cell receptor (beta chain) emerged from a study of blood T cell repertoires in COVID-19. Study as a whole: From the United States, Italy and Spain came samples of acute and convalescent COVID-19. Sample material is recorded as cDNA or gDNA derived from T cells, B-cell-depleted T cells, or PBMCs.

Per germline, CDR1 LGHDT and CDR2 YNNKEL (reference sequence). This CDR3 contains 11 residues. The ends were cut back, 7 bases at V and 6 bases at J, with 10 bases in the middle. In the authors' workflow: Quantification of nucleated cells was approximated via reference gene primer amplification. The method was immunoSEQ multiplex PCR; TCRdb's version includes in-frame clones alone and lacks a portion of them. D and trimming come from the DNA, and the V and J calls and clone size come from that table. The repertoire holds over 200,000 clones, 65% to 85% seen once, with around 5.4% in the top ten. The chain carries TRBV3-1 (or the pseudogene TRBV3-2) and TRBJ2-7; D gene ambiguous. Input material: peripheral blood. The receptor was isolated from a man aged 80 or over with acute or convalescent COVID-19. The CDR3 bases are TGTGCCAGCATAACTTACGGCGAGCAGTACTTC. Protein: CASITYGEQYF.